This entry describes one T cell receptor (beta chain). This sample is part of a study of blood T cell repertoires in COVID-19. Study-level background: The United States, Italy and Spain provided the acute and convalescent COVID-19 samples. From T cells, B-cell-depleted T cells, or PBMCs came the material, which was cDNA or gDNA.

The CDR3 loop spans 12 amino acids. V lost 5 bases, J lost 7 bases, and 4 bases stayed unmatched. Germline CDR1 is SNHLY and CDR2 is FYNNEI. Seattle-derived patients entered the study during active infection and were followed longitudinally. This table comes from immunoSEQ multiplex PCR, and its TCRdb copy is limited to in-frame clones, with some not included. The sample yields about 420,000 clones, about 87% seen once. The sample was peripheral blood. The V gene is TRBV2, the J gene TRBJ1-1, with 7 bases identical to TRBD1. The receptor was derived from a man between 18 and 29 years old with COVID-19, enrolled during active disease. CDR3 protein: CASSRQGNEAFF. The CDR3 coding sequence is TGTGCCAGCAGTCGACAGGGTAATGAAGCTTTCTTT.